This T cell receptor beta chain was identified during a study of T cell responses to AZD1222 COVID-19 vaccine. Study-level points and caveats: Nearly half of unique spike-specific TCRs reportedly avoided B.1.351 and B.1.1.7 mutated regions. Clonal diversity was possibly underestimated; the donors were predominantly white British and more often female. There were repertoire samples only from the period after the peak T cell response.

Details on this clone: What it recognizes is unknown.

TCRdb's table, derived via immunoSEQ multiplex PCR, lists solely in-frame clones and lacks some. The repertoire holds under 250,000 clones, with more than 85% as singletons. The CDR3 runs 14 residues. Trimming took off 0 bases at V and 4 bases at J, with 10 bases between the two ends. Germline CDR1 SGHDT, CDR2 YYEEEE. The sample here was peripheral blood, taken on day 0 of MenACWY control vaccination. The source is an adult in good health. This chain uses TRBV5-6 with TRBJ1-2; a weak D match, TRBD1 (6 bases). CDR3 loop: CASSLGDTSYGYTF. Written as DNA, the CDR3 is TGTGCCAGCAGCTTGGGGGACACCTCCTATGGCTACACCTTC.